This T cell receptor (beta chain) is from a study of T cell changes during pregnancy in multiple sclerosis. CDR1 is WSHSY, CDR2 SAAADI, per germline. The CDR3 length is 13 residues. The ends were cut back, 3 bases at V and 4 bases at J, with 9 bases in the middle. Using immunoSEQ multiplex PCR, the repertoire was profiled, and TCRdb retains in-frame clones only, with some absent. The repertoire holds 50,000 or so clones, with 85% to 95% as singletons. The sample in question was CD8+ T cells from peripheral blood mononuclear cells, obtained in the first trimester of pregnancy. The gene calls are TRBV10-2 and TRBJ1-2, with D unresolved. The origin of this receptor is a female donor with multiple sclerosis, enrolled in a pregnancy study. The CDR3 nucleotides read TGCGCCAGCAGTGATTCAGGCCCCTATGGCTACACCTTC. Protein sequence: CASSDSGPYGYTF.